This T cell receptor (beta chain) was sequenced for a study of T-cell memory formation after mild COVID-19. In the study overall: TCR clusters were mostly donor specific.

Details on this clonotype: Its antigen is not identified.

UMIs and sample barcodes were carried by the TCR alpha and TCR beta cDNA libraries that 5'RACE produced using constant-segment primers. Each CDR3 protein is one row after TCRdb ran MiXCR on the 5' RACE reads. Of hundreds of thousands of distinct CDR3 sequences listed, about a sixth are singletons. General study findings and limits: Researchers report contracting CD4+ clones mostly in CM and EM, with CD8+ clones in EMRA.

The CDR3 contains 12 residues. Between the trimmed V and J ends, which lost 5 bases and 6 bases, there was a span of 10 bases. In germline, CDR1 is MNHNY, CDR2 SVGAGI (reference sequence). The receptor was isolated from a man aged 18 to 30 who had mild COVID-19 (a few samples of this study predate the infection). Cell type and time point are not known. Sequenced material: PBMCs or a T cell subset sorted from them (not recorded which). The chain recombines TRBV6-6 with TRBJ2-5; D is uncertain. This CDR3 reads CASSDPKKTQYF. Here the CDR3 DNA reads TGTGCCAGCAGTGACCCGAAGAAGACCCAGTACTTC.